The 16 T cell receptor beta chains reported below all come from one sample, sequenced in a study of cytotoxic CD8 clonotypes in ibrutinib-treated CLL. Sequenced by immunoSEQ multiplex PCR; TCRdb stores in-frame clones only, minus some. The table records roughly 220,000 clones, over 65% of them present only once. The sequencing used PBMCs, collected after 12 months of ibrutinib treatment. The source is a human donor with chronic lymphocytic leukemia.

This clone has just one count. Other DNA sequences in the same sample also yield this CDR3. CDR3 in amino acids: CASSLGTNYGYTF. The DNA of the CDR3 is TGTGCCAGCAGCTTGGGCACTAACTATGGCTACACCTTC. This rearrangement joins TRBV11-2 to TRBJ1-2, with D uncertain. V was shortened by 3 bases and J by 0 bases, with 5 bases between the two germline ends. Germline V gene sequence: CDR1 SGHAT, CDR2 FQNNGV. There are 13 residues in the CDR3.

The CDR3 coding sequence is TGTGCCAGCAGATTAGGGGGGCAGACTGGCTACACCTTC. It encodes CASRLGGQTGYTF. The V gene is TRBV6-5, the J gene TRBJ1-2; D is possibly TRBD1 (6 bases). CDR1 and CDR2 (germline): MNHEY, SVGAGI. CDR3 length: 13 amino acids. Trimming left V 6 bases short and J 7 bases short, with 15 bases between.

The chain joins TRBV9 to TRBJ2-7, with D uncertain. This CDR3 contains 15 residues. V was clipped by 4 bases and J by 0 bases, with 14 bases between them. Germline CDR1 and CDR2: SGDLS and YYNGEE. CDR3 in DNA: TGTGCCAGCAGCCGCGACCTCAAGAGCTCCTACGAGCAGTACTTC. Its translation is CASSRDLKSSYEQYF. The whole variable domain, filled in from reference TRBV9 and TRBJ2-7, reads DSGVTQTPKHLITATGQRVTLRCSPRSGDLSVYWYQQSLDQGLQFLIQYYNGEERAKGNILERFSAQQFPDLHSELNLSSLELGDSALYFCASSRDLKSSYEQYFGPGTRLTVT.

This clone has only one observation. This rearrangement joins TRBV4-1 to TRBJ1-2; the D is unclear. Germline V gene sequence: CDR1 MGHRA, CDR2 YSYEKL. Trimming removed 0 bases at V and 12 bases at J, with 5 bases between. This CDR3 region has 10 residues. For the CDR3, the DNA is TGCGCCAGCAGCCAAGACAGAAACACCTTC. Translated: CASSQDRNTF.

This clone was seen a few times. The chain joins TRBV27 to TRBJ2-7; 9 bases are a match to TRBD1. V lost 2 bases and J lost 3; bases outside the gene matches: 2. This CDR3 is built from 14 residues. Germline V gives CDR1 MNHEY, CDR2 SMNVEV (reference sequence). CDR3 region: CASSLAGQGYEQYF. CDR3 nucleotide sequence: TGTGCCAGCAGTTTAGCGGGACAGGGCTACGAGCAGTACTTC.

This clone appeared many times. The chain has TRBV13 and TRBJ2-6; D may correspond to TRBD1 or TRBD2 (7 bases each). The CDR3 extends over 18 amino acids. The V and J ends lost 0 bases and 3 bases respectively, with 15 bases between them. Germline V gene lookup returns CDR1 PRHDT and CDR2 FYEKMQ (reference sequence). CDR3 amino acids: CASSLGGEGADGANVLTF. Written as DNA, the CDR3 is TGTGCCAGCAGCTTAGGCGGGGAGGGGGCGGATGGGGCCAACGTCCTGACTTTC.

The chain joins TRBV28 to TRBJ1-3; D remains unclear. Trimming stripped 4 bases from V and 8 bases from J, with 15 bases between. Per germline, CDR1 MDHEN and CDR2 SYDVKM. The CDR3 runs 14 residues. CDR3 in amino acids: CASSSPAGRDTIYF. CDR3 sequence (DNA): TGTGCCAGCAGTTCCCCGGCGGGTCGCGACACCATATATTTT.

This sequence joins TRBV6-6 and TRBJ1-1, with D unresolved. The germline V and J ends were trimmed by 0 bases and 6 bases, with 5 bases remaining between them. There are 12 residues in the CDR3. Per germline, CDR1 MNHNY and CDR2 SVGAGI (reference sequence). The CDR3 protein is CASSYSQAEAFF. CDR3 in DNA: TGTGCCAGCAGTTACTCCCAGGCTGAAGCTTTCTTT.

The chain recombines TRBV18 with TRBJ1-2, with 9 bases matching TRBD1. CDR3 length: 15 residues. Germline CDR1 is KGHSH and CDR2 is LQKENI. V gave up 0 bases and J gave up 5 bases; unmatched junction bases: 4. The DNA for the CDR3 is TGTGCCAGCTCACCACCAGGGACAGGGCGTTATGGCTACACCTTC. Protein product: CASSPPGTGRYGYTF.

This chain links TRBV9 with TRBJ2-1; D is perhaps TRBD2 (6 bases). Trimming removed 2 bases from V and 6 bases from J, with 15 bases in between. Germline assignment: CDR1 SGDLS and CDR2 YYNGEE. The CDR3 runs to 15 residues. This chain's CDR3 is CASSVRRGELNEQFF. The CDR3 region has the DNA TGTGCCAGCAGCGTTAGGAGGGGAGAACTCAATGAGCAGTTCTTC.

In its sample, this clone was seen once. The chain recombines TRBV7-3 with TRBJ2-5, with 11 bases fitting TRBD2. V shed 5 bases and J 3 bases; nucleotides not matched to a gene: 5. The CDR3 has 15 amino acids. Germline values: CDR1 SGHTA, CDR2 FQGTGA. CDR3 amino acids: CASSLRLAGKETQYF. The CDR3 DNA sequence: TGTGCCAGCAGCCTTAGACTAGCGGGGAAAGAGACCCAGTACTTC.

The chain carries TRBV27 and TRBJ1-1; D is perhaps TRBD1 (5 bases). CDR3 length: 13 amino acids. The germline gives CDR1 MNHEY, CDR2 SMNVEV (reference sequence). V was pared by 7 bases and J by 6 bases, with 15 bases between. The CDR3 loop is CASTSGSGAEAFF. The CDR3 nucleotides are TGTGCCAGCACCTCAGGGTCTGGGGCTGAAGCTTTCTTT.

V gene TRBV13 combines with J gene TRBJ1-2; a weak D match, TRBD1 (6 bases). This CDR3 is built from 16 residues. Between the trimmed V and J ends, which lost 5 bases and 5 bases, there was a span of 21 bases. CDR1 PRHDT and CDR2 FYEKMQ come from the germline V gene (reference sequence). Written as DNA, the CDR3 is TGTGCCAGCAGCCCTAGAGACGGACAGTTTGGATATGGCTACACCTTC. Translated: CASSPRDGQFGYGYTF.

The chain recombines TRBV30 with TRBJ2-2; 8 bases fit TRBD1. Germline-derived CDR1 and CDR2 are GTSNPN and SVGIG (reference sequence). The CDR3 consists of 14 residues. V shed 5 bases and J 6 bases; nucleotides not matched to a gene: 8. The CDR3 spells CAWEADRVAGELFF. Here the CDR3 DNA reads TGTGCCTGGGAGGCGGACAGGGTGGCCGGGGAGCTGTTTTTT.

V usage is TRBV10-2 and J usage is TRBJ2-7; D not resolved. CDR3 size: 10 residues. V was cut by 5 bases and J by 9 bases, with 8 bases left in between. Looked up from germline, CDR1 is WSHSY and CDR2 is SAAADI. This CDR3 reads CASSYLGQYF. CDR3 in DNA: TGCGCCAGCAGTTATTTAGGGCAGTACTTC.

The gene calls are TRBV10-1 and TRBJ2-1, with TRBD2 matching 10 bases. J lost 2 bases, V lost 3 bases, and 4 bases had no gene match. Germline V gives CDR1 WNHNN, CDR2 SYGVQD (reference sequence). The length of the CDR3 is 16 residues. This CDR3 is CASSDLAGVPYNEQFF. CDR3 bases: TGCGCCAGCAGTGATCTAGCGGGGGTCCCCTACAATGAGCAGTTCTTC.